One and the same sample provided the 8 T cell receptor beta chains below, sequenced in a study of shared clonotypes between healthy human individuals. This table comes from immunoSEQ multiplex PCR, and its TCRdb copy is limited to in-frame clones, with some not included. The table includes about 990,000 clones, roughly 74% detected once. Sequenced sample: memory CD4+ T cells from PBMCs. Subset reported: CD45RA-negative fraction. These receptors were obtained from a man between 18 and 29 years old in good health. Some clones in this sample may be carry-over from other donors' samples.

The V gene is TRBV20-1, the J gene TRBJ1-4; D remains unclear. Germline V lookup: CDR1 DFQATT, CDR2 SNEGSKA (reference sequence). Trimming removed 6 bases at V and 7 bases at J, with 6 bases between. The length of the CDR3 is 10 residues. The CDR3 loop is CSAFSEKLFF. CDR3 bases: TGCAGTGCCTTCAGTGAAAAACTGTTTTTT.

This clone was recorded once. The CDR3 is CASSLSGRNPTDTQYF. The CDR3 bases are TGTGCCAGCAGCTTGAGTGGGAGGAACCCCACAGATACGCAGTATTTT. The V call is TRBV5-6, the J call TRBJ2-3; possibly TRBD2 for D (6 bases). The germline V gene encodes CDR1 SGHDT and CDR2 YYEEEE. The CDR3 length is 16 residues. V was cut by 1 base and J by 2 bases, with 14 bases left in between.

This chain connects TRBV4-1 to TRBJ1-4; D gene unclear. The CDR3 loop spans 14 amino acids. Germline lookup yields CDR1 MGHRA and CDR2 YSYEKL. The V gene lost 0 bases and the J gene lost 7 bases, with 9 bases spanning the gap. CDR3 nucleotide sequence: TGCGCCAGCAGCCAAGATCGAGGACGTGAAAAACTGTTTTTT. Its translation: CASSQDRGREKLFF.

On this clone itself: Different DNA sequences within this sample yield the same CDR3. This chain uses TRBV5-1 with TRBJ2-3; unclear D gene. CDR1 and CDR2 (germline): SGHRS, YFSETQ. The CDR3 length is 11 residues. Trimming pared 4 bases from V and 6 bases from J, leaving 6 bases between. CDR3 sequence (DNA): TGCGCCAGCAGCGAGAGGGATACGCAGTATTTT. Its translation: CASSERDTQYF. The variable domain in full, with the rest retrieved from reference TRBV5-1 and TRBJ2-3, is KAGVTQTPRYLIKTRGQQVTLSCSPISGHRSVSWYQQTPGQGLQFLFEYFSETQRNKGNFPGRFSGRQFSNSRSEMNVSTLELGDSALYLCASSERDTQYFGPGTRLTVL.

This clone was seen only a few times. The V and J genes are TRBV28 and TRBJ2-3, with D perhaps matching TRBD2 (5 bases). The CDR3 loop spans 14 amino acids. Per germline, CDR1 MDHEN and CDR2 SYDVKM. V lost 4 bases to trimming and J lost 5 bases, with 13 bases between them. CDR3 bases: TGTGCCAGCAGTTGGGGAAACCGGGGAGATACGCAGTATTTT. The encoded protein is CASSWGNRGDTQYF.

This sequence joins TRBV6-6 and TRBJ1-5, with TRBD1 identical over 7 bases. Losses at the gene ends were 6 bases for V and 1 base for J; bases not matched to a gene: 6. The CDR3 runs 15 residues. Germline V lookup: CDR1 MNHNY, CDR2 SVGAGI (reference sequence). Here the CDR3 DNA reads TGTGCCAGCAGCCAGCAGGGGGGAAGCAATCAGCCCCAGCATTTT. It codes for CASSQQGGSNQPQHF.

The chain carries TRBV11-2 and TRBJ1-5; TRBD1 matches 7 bases. Trimming took 3 bases from V and 3 from J; bases not matched to a gene: 8. CDR1 and CDR2 from the germline V gene are SGHAT and FQNNGV. CDR3 length equals 16 residues. The CDR3 nucleotides are TGTGCCAGCAGCTTTAGCGGGACAGAATACAATCAGCCCCAGCATTTT. Translation gives CASSFSGTEYNQPQHF.

Details on this clone: Other DNA sequences in this sample translate to the same CDR3. The chain has TRBV11-3 and TRBJ1-1, with TRBD1 as a possible D gene (6 bases). The V and J ends lost 5 bases and 3 bases respectively, with 10 bases between them. This CDR3 is built from 13 residues. The germline V gene has CDR1 SGHNT and CDR2 YENEEA. CDR3 DNA sequence: TGTGCCAGCAGCGAGGGGGATGACACTGAAGCTTTCTTT. Protein sequence: CASSEGDDTEAFF. The whole variable domain, filled in from reference TRBV11-3 and TRBJ1-1, reads EAGVVQSPRYKIIEKKQPVAFWCNPISGHNTLYWYLQNLGQGPELLIRYENEEAVDDSQLPKDRFSAERLKGVDSTLKIQPAELGDSAVYLCASSEGDDTEAFFGQGTRLTVV.